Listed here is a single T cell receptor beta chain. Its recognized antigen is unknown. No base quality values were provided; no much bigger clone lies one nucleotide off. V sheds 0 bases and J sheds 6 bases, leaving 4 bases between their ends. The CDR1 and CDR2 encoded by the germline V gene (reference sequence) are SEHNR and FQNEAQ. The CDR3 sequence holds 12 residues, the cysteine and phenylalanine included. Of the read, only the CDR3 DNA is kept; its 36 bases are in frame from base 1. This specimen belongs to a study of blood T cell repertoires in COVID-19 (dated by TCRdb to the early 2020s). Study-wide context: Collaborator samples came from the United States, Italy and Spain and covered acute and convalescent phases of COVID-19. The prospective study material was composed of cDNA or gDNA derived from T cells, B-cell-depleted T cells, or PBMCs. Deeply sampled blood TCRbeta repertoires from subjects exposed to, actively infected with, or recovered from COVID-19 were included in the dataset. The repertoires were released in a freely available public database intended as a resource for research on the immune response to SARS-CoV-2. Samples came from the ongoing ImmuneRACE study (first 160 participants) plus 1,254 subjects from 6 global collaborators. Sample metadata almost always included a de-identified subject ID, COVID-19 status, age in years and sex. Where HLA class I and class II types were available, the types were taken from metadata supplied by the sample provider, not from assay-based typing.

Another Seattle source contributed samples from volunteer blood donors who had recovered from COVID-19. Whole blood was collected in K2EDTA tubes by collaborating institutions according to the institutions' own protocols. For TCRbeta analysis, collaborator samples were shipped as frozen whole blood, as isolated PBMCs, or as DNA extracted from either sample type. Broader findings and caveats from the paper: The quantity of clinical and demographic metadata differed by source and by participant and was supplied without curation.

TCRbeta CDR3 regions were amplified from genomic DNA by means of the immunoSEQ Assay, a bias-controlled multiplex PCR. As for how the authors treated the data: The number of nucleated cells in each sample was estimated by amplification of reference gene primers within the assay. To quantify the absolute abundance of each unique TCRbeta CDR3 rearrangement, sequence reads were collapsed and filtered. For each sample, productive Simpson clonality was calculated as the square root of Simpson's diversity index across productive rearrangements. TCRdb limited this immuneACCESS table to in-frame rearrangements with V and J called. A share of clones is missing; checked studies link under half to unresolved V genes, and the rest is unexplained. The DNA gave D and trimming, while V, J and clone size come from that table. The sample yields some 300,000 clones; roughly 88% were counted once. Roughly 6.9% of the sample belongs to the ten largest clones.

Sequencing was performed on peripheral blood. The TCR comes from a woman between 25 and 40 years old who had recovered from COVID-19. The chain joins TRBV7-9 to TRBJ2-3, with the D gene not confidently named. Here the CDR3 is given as CASSLAQDTQYF. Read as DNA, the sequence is TGTGCCAGCAGCTTAGCGCAGGATACGCAGTATTTT.